This T cell receptor beta chain was identified during a study of vaccination effects on CD4 cells after COVID-19. Culturing for more than 9 days preceded CD4+ T cell isolation. The table came from immunoSEQ multiplex PCR; TCRdb's copy has only in-frame clones and leaves some out. The sample comprises about 28,000 clones, roughly 60% of which are singletons, and approximately 9.8% rests with the top ten. The study, taken as a whole, reports: Healthy vaccine recipients' vaccine-induced clones were almost all SARS-CoV-2 mono-reactive. Late post-vaccination, clones induced by infection and those induced by vaccine underwent marked clonal contraction.

This clone occurred a few times. Its target is unknown. The CDR3 covers 13 residues. Germline V gene lookup returns CDR1 SNHLY and CDR2 FYNNEI. V gave up 4 bases and J gave up 0 bases, with 7 bases separating them. The specimen was CD4+ T cells from PBMCs cultured without peptide, collected before COVID-19 vaccination. V gene TRBV2 combines with J gene TRBJ2-7; D perhaps matches TRBD2 (5 bases). This TCR was recovered from a human donor who received a COVID-19 vaccine. As DNA, the CDR3 is TGTGCCAGCAGTGTAGAGGGCTCCTACGAGCAGTACTTC. Its translation is CASSVEGSYEQYF.